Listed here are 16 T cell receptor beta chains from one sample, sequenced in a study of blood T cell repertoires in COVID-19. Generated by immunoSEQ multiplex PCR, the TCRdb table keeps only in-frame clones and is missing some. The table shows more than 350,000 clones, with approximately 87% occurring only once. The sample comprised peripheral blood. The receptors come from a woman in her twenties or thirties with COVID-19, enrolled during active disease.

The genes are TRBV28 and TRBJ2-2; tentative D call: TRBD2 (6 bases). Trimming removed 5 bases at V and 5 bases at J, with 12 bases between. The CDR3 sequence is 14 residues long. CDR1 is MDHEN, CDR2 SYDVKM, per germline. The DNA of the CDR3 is TGTGCCAGCAGTACACCGGGAGAAACCGGGGAGCTGTTTTTT. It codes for CASSTPGETGELFF.

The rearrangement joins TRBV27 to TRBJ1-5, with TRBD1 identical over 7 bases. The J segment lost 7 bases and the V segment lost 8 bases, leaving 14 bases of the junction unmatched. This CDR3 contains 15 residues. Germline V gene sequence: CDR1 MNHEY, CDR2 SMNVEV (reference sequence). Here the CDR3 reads CASGFRGTGAQPQHF. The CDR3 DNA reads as TGTGCCAGCGGGTTCCGTGGAACAGGGGCCCAGCCCCAGCATTTT.

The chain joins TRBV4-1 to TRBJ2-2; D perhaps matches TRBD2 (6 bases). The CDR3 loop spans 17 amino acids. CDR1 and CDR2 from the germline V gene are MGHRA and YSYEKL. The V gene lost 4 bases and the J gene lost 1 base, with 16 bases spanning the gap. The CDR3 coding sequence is TGCGCCAGCAGCCTCATGGGGGAGACTAGGAACACCGGGGAGCTGTTTTTT. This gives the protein CASSLMGETRNTGELFF.

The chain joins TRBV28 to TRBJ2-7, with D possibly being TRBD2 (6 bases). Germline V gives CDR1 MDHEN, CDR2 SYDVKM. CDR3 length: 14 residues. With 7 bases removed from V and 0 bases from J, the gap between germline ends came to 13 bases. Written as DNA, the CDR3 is TGTGCCAGCACCACGGGAGTTCCCTCCTACGAGCAGTACTTC. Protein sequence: CASTTGVPSYEQYF.

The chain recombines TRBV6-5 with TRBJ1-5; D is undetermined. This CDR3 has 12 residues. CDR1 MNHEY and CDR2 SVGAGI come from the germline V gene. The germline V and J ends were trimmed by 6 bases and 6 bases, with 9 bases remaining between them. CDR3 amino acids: CASSLPRQPQHF. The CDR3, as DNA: TGTGCCAGCAGCCTACCGCGTCAGCCCCAGCATTTT.

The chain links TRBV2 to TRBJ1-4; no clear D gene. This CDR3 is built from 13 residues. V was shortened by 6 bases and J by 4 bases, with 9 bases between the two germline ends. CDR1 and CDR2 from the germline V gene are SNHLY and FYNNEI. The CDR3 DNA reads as TGTGCCAGCAGGTCCGGGTATAATGAAAAACTGTTTTTT. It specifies CASRSGYNEKLFF.

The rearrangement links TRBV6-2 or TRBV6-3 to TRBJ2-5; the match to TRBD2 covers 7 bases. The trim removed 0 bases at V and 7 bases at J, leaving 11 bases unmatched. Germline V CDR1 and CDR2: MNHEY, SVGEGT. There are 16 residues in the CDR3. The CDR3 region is CASSYSNGGRALTQYF. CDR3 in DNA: TGTGCCAGCAGTTACTCGAATGGAGGGAGGGCCCTGACCCAGTACTTC.

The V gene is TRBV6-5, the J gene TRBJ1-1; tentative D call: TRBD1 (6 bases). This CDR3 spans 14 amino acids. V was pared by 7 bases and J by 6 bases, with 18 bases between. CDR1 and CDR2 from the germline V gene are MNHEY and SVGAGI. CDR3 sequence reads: CASTPDRSLPEAFF. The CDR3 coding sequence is TGTGCCAGCACCCCCGACAGGTCCTTACCTGAAGCTTTCTTT.

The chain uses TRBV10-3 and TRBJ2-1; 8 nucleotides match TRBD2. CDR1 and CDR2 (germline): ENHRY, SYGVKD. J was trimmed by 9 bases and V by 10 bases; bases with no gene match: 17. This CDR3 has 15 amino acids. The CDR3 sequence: CATAPRAGEKGEQFF. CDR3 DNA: TGTGCCACCGCCCCGAGAGCGGGAGAAAAGGGTGAGCAGTTCTTC.

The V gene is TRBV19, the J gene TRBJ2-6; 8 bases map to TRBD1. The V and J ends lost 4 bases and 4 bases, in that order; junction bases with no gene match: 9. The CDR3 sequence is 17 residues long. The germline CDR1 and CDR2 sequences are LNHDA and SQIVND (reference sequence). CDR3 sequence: CASSKSTGATGANVLTF. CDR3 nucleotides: TGTGCCAGTAGTAAGTCGACAGGGGCGACCGGGGCCAACGTCCTGACTTTC.

The CDR3 reads CASSDMRLQNIQYF. CDR3 sequence (DNA): TGTGCCAGCAGTGATATGAGACTTCAAAACATTCAGTACTTC. This chain links TRBV2 with TRBJ2-4; D not certain. Germline V lookup: CDR1 SNHLY, CDR2 FYNNEI. The CDR3 loop spans 14 amino acids. V was pared by 3 bases and J by 5 bases, with 11 bases between.

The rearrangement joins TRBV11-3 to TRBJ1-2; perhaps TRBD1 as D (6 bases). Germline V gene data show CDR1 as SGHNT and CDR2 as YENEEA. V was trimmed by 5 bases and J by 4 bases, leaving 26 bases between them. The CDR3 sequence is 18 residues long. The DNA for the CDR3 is TGTGCCAGCAGCCTTCGAGTAGGGGCAGGGGACGTGAGCTATGGCTACACCTTC. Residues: CASSLRVGAGDVSYGYTF.

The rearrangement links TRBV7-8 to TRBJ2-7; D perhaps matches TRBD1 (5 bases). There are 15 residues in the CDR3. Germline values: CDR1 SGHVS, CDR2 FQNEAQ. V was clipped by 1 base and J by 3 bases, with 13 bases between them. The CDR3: CASSLGAVRDYEQYF. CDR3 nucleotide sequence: TGTGCCAGCAGCTTAGGGGCGGTCAGGGACTACGAGCAGTACTTC.

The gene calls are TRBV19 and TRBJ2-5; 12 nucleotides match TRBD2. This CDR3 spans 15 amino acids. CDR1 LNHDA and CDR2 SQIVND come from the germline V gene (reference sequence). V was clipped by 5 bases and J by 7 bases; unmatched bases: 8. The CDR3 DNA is TGTGCCAGTAGTTCGACTAGCGGGAGACTTGGGACCCAGTACTTC. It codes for CASSSTSGRLGTQYF.

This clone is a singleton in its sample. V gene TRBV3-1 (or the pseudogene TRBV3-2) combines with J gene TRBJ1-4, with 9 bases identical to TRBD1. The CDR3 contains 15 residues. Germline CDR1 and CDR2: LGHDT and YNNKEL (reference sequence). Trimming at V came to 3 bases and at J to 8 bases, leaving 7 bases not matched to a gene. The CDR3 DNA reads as TGTGCCAGCAGCCAGTCCGGGACAGGGTGGGAAAAACTGTTTTTT. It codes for CASSQSGTGWEKLFF.

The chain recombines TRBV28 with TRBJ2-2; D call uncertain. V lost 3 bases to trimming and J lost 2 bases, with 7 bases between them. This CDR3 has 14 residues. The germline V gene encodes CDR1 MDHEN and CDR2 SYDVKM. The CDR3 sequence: CASSFPSNTGELFF. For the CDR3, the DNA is TGTGCCAGCAGTTTCCCCAGTAACACCGGGGAGCTGTTTTTT.